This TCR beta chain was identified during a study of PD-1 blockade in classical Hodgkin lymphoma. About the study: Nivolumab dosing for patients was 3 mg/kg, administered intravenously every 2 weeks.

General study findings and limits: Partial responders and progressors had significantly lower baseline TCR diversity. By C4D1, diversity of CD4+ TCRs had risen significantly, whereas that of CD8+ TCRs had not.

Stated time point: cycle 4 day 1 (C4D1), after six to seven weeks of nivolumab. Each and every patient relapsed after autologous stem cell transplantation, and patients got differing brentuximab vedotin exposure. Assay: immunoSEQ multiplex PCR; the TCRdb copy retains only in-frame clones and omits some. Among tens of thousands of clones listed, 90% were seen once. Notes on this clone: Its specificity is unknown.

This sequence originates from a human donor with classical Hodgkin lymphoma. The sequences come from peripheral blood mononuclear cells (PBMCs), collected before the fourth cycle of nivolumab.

The CDR3 here is CAISETQGQETQYF. The CDR3 DNA follows: TGTGCCATCAGTGAGACCCAAGGACAGGAGACCCAGTACTTC. The V gene is TRBV10-3, the J gene TRBJ2-5, with D possibly matching TRBD1 (6 bases). The CDR3 is 14 amino acids. The V and J ends lost 2 bases and 5 bases respectively, with 12 bases between them. Germline V gene lookup returns CDR1 ENHRY and CDR2 SYGVKD.